The T cell receptor (beta chain) described here comes from a study of blood T cell repertoires in COVID-19. Turning to the study itself: There were acute and convalescent COVID-19 samples, and they came from the United States, Italy and Spain. T cells, B-cell-depleted T cells, or PBMCs supplied cDNA or gDNA.

The table came from immunoSEQ multiplex PCR; TCRdb's copy has only in-frame clones and leaves some out. The sample has more than 90,000 clones, about nine tenths seen once; the top ten hold around 7.7%. V lost 4 bases and J lost 6; bases outside the gene matches: 2. The CDR3 has 13 amino acids. Germline V lookup: CDR1 SNHLY, CDR2 FYNNEI. This receptor was obtained from a human donor in a cohort sampled during active COVID-19. Input material: peripheral blood. The J gene is TRBJ1-2, the V gene TRBV2; 10 positions match TRBD1. The CDR3 nucleotides are TGTGCCAGCAGTGTGGGACAGGGGCATGGCTACACCTTC. As protein: CASSVGQGHGYTF.